The source of this T cell receptor beta chain is a study of graft-versus-host responses after intestinal transplantation. Study-level information: Anti-thymocyte globulin induction, then tacrolimus and steroids for about three years, went to all recipients.

Trimming shortened V by 3 bases and J by 4 bases, and 16 bases separated the two germline ends. The germline V gene has CDR1 SGDLS and CDR2 YYNGEE. CDR3 length: 16 residues. Broader study findings: With peak circulating GvH clone levels came an association with early post-transplant HvG declines. Some GvH clones were seen earlier in gut or blood, suggesting intestinal origin.

This table comes from immunoSEQ multiplex PCR, and its TCRdb copy is limited to in-frame clones, with some not included. The sample carries roughly 110,000 clones, around 90% recorded once. On this clone itself: Its antigen is undetermined.

V gene TRBV9 combines with J gene TRBJ2-2; D might be TRBD1 (5 bases). The sample here was unstimulated CD4+ T cells sorted from spleen or lymph node cells, taken before transplant. The clonotype was recovered from a human donor who was the organ donor for an intestinal transplant. CDR3 bases: TGTGCCAGCAGCGCTTACCTCAGGGCGAGCACCGGGGAGCTGTTTTTT. It encodes CASSAYLRASTGELFF.